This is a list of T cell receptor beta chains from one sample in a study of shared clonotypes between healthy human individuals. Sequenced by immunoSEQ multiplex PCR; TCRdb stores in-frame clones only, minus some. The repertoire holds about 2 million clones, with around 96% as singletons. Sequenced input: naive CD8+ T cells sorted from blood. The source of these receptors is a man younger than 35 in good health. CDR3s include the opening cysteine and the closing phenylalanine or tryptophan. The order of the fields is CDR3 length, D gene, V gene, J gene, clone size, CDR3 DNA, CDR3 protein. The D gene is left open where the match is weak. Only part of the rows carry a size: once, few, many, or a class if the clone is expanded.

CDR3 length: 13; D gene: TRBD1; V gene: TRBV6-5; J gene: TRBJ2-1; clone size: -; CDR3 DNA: TGTGCCAGCAGTTCCGGGACAGTTCATGAGCAGTTCTTC; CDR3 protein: CASSSGTVHEQFF
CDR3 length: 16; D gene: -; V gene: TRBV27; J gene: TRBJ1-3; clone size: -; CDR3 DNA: TGTGCCAGCAGTTTATTGGGGGGCGGCTCTGGAAACACCATATATTTT; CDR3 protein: CASSLLGGGSGNTIYF
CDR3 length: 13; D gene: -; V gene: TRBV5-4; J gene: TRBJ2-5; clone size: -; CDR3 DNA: TGTGCCAGCAGCCCTGGGGAGGACGAGACCCAGTACTTC; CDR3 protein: CASSPGEDETQYF
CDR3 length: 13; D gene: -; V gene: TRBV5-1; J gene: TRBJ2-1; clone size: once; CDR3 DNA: TGCGCCAGCAGTGGGGATACCTACAATGAGCAGTTCTTC; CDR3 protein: CASSGDTYNEQFF
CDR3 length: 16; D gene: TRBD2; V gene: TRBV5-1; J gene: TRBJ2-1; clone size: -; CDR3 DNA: TGCGCCAGCAGCTTGACAGGACTAGCGGCGCACAATGAGCAGTTCTTC; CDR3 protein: CASSLTGLAAHNEQFF
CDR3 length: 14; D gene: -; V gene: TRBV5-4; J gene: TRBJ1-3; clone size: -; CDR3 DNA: TGTGCCAGCAGCTTGCGGGCAGCTGGAAACACCATATATTTT; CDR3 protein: CASSLRAAGNTIYF
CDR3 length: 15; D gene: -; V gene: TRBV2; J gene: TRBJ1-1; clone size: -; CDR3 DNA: TGTGCCAGCAGTGAAGGGGCAGGGATGAACACTGAAGCTTTCTTT; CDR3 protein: CASSEGAGMNTEAFF
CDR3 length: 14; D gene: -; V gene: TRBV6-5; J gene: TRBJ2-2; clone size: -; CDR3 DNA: TGTGCCAGCAGTTGGGGGGTCAGGCCCGGGGAGCTGTTTTTT; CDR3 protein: CASSWGVRPGELFF
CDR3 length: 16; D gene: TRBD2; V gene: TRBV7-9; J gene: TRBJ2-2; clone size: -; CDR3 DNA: TGTGCCAGCAGCTTAGTCGGTAGCGGGGTCACCGGGGAGCTGTTTTTT; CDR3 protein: CASSLVGSGVTGELFF
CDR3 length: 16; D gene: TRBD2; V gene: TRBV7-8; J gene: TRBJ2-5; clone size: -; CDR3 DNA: TGTGCCAGCAGCCCCCCCTGGAGCGGGGTTCCAGAGACCCAGTACTTC; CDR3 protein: CASSPPWSGVPETQYF
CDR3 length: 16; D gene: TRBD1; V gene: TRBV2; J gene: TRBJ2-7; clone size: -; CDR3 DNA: TGTGCCAGCAGCCGTTACTCCCGGGACAGGAACTACGAGCAGTACTTC; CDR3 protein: CASSRYSRDRNYEQYF
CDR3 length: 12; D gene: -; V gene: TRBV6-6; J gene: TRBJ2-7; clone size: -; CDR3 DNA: TGTGCCAGCAGTGGGGTCGTCGAGGAGCAGTACTTC; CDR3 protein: CASSGVVEEQYF
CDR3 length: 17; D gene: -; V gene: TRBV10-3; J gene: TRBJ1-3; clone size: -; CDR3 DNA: TGTGCCATCAGTGAGTCAGAAAACTACGTGTCTGGAAACACCATATATTTT; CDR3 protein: CAISESENYVSGNTIYF
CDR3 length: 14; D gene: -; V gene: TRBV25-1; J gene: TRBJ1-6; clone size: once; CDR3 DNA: TGTGCCAGCTCCTCGTGGACCGACAATTCACCCCTCCACTTT; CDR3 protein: CASSSWTDNSPLHF
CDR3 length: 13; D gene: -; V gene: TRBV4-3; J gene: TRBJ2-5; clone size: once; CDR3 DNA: TGCGCCAGCAGCCAAAACTACCAAGAGACCCAGTACTTC; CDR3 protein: CASSQNYQETQYF
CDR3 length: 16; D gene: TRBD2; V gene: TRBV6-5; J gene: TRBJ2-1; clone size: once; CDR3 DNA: TGTGCCAGCAGTTACGAGGGGCGGGAGGTCTACAATGAGCAGTTCTTC; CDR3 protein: CASSYEGREVYNEQFF
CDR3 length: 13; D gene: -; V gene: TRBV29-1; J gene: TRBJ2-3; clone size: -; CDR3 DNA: TGCAGCGTTGAAATGGAGGGGACAGATACGCAGTATTTT; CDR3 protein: CSVEMEGTDTQYF
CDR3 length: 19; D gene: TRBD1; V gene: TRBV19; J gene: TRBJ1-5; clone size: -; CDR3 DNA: TGTGCCAGTAGCAGCGCAACCGGGACAGGGGAATTTAGCAATCAGCCCCAGCATTTT; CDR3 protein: CASSSATGTGEFSNQPQHF
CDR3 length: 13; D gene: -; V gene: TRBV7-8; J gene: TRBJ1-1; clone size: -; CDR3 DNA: TGTGCCAGCAGCGAGGTGGGGCACACTGAAGCTTTCTTT; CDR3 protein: CASSEVGHTEAFF
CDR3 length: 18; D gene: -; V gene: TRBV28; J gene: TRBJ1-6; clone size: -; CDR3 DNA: TGTGCCAGCAGTTCCCACCTACAGACAGGCGGCCCTCGGTCACCCCTCCACTTT; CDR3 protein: CASSSHLQTGGPRSPLHF
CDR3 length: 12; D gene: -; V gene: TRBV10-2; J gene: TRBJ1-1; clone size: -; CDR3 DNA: TGCGCCAGCAGCGAAGAGAACACTGAAGCTTTCTTT; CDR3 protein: CASSEENTEAFF
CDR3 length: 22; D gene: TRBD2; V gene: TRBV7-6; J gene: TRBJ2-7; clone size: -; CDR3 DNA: TGTGCCAGCACGGGGCCTGGGGGCCAGGGCCGAATTCCTAGCGGGAGTATAGACGAGCAGTACTTC; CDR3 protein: CASTGPGGQGRIPSGSIDEQYF
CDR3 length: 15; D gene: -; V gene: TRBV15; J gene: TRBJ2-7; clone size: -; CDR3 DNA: TGTGCCACCAGCAGAGATCAGGGGACGAAATACGAGCAGTACTTC; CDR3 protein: CATSRDQGTKYEQYF
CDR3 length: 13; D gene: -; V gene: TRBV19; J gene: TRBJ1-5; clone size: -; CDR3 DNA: TGTGCCAGTAGTATGCAGATCAATCAGCCCCAGCATTTT; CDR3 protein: CASSMQINQPQHF
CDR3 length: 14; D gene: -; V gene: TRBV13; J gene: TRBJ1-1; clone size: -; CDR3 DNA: TGTGCCAGCAGCTTAGGCAGTATCCGGGCTGAAGCTTTCTTT; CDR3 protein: CASSLGSIRAEAFF
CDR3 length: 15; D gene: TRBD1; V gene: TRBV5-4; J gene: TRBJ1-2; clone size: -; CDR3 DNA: TGTGCCAGCAGCCCCTGGTCTTCAGGGGGCAATGGCTACACCTTC; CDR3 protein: CASSPWSSGGNGYTF